This entry is about one TCR beta chain. Its antigen remains unidentified. No base quality information exists; no much larger clone differs at one position. TCRbeta CDR3 regions were amplified from genomic DNA using the immunoSEQ Assay, a bias-controlled multiplex PCR. The paper's processing steps were these. Nucleated cell counts per sample were estimated from amplification of reference gene primers within the assay. To quantify the absolute abundance of each unique TCRbeta CDR3 rearrangement, sequence reads were collapsed and filtered. For each sample, productive Simpson clonality was calculated as the square root of Simpson's diversity index across productive rearrangements. As stored in TCRdb, this immuneACCESS dataset retains in-frame rearrangements with V and J assigned. A fraction of the clones does not appear; measured against another copy, unresolved V genes explain less than half of the discrepancy, and the remainder lacks a known reason. D and trimming come from the DNA, and the V and J calls and clone size come from that table. In all, the sample holds under 350,000 clones, and 80% to 90% of those were seen once. About 4.6% of the sample comes from the top ten.

Each collaborating institution followed its own protocols to collect whole blood in K2EDTA tubes. For TCRbeta analysis, collaborators shipped samples in one of three forms: frozen whole blood, isolated PBMCs, or DNA extracted from either of those sample types. The data originate from a study of blood T cell repertoires in COVID-19 (dated by TCRdb to between 2020 and 2021). Context from the whole study: The collaborator samples originated in the United States, Italy and Spain and spanned the acute and convalescent phases of COVID-19. Where available, HLA class I and class II types were obtained from metadata supplied by the sample provider rather than from assay-based typing. The samples were drawn from the first 160 participants of the ongoing ImmuneRACE study and from 1,254 subjects provided by 6 global collaborators. The repertoires were made available in a free public database intended to serve as a resource for research on the immune response to SARS-CoV-2. Subjects who had been exposed to COVID-19, were actively infected with it, or had recovered from it provided the deeply sampled blood TCRbeta repertoires that made up the dataset. The material from the prospective study consisted of cDNA or gDNA derived from T cells, B-cell-depleted T cells, or PBMCs. Sample metadata almost always included a de-identified subject ID, COVID-19 status, age in years and sex.

The CDR3 measures 15 amino acids from cysteine to phenylalanine. CDR3 DNA is the only sequence kept; it has 45 bases, read in frame from the first base. As encoded in the germline V gene, CDR1 is LGHNT while CDR2 is FRNRAP. The germline ends are 13 bases apart after V is trimmed by 2 bases and J by 5 bases. Study-level results and caveats: Clinical and demographic metadata were provided uncurated, with the amount varying by source and participant.

The rearranged chain carries TRBV12-5 and TRBJ2-1, and the D gene may be TRBD1, 6 bases matching. This sequence was found in a man in his forties with acute or convalescent COVID-19. Sequenced: peripheral blood. The encoded CDR3 is CASGLTQGTHNEQFF. The base sequence is TGTGCTAGTGGTTTGACCCAGGGGACACACAATGAGCAGTTCTTC.